The rows below give T cell receptor beta chains drawn from one sample of a study of cytomegalovirus exposure and HLA in healthy donors. Clones were read by immunoSEQ multiplex PCR, and TCRdb kept only the in-frame ones, dropping some. In the table there are some 200,000 clones, 75% to 90% of which are singletons. Sequencing was performed on PBMCs. The receptors come from a woman in her 40s in good health and CMV-seronegative. Each CDR3 is given with its conserved first and last residue.

cdr3_aa: CASSRTGDIYGYTF; v_call: TRBV5-1
cdr3_aa: CASTSGRRGRYQPQHF; v_call: TRBV28
cdr3_aa: CSSGDLTEAFF; v_call: TRBV29-1
cdr3_aa: CASSFLRLAAEQYF; v_call: TRBV28
cdr3_aa: CASSGSQGPSYNEQFF; v_call: TRBV5-1
cdr3_aa: CASSQGLAGGKQFF; v_call: TRBV4-1
cdr3_aa: CASRDSGRANEQFF; v_call: TRBV6-1
cdr3_aa: CASLPRGARIDTQYF; v_call: TRBV6-5
cdr3_aa: CASSWVGGQFETQYF; v_call: TRBV5-6
cdr3_aa: CASSNRDSSYEQYF; v_call: TRBV25-1
cdr3_aa: CASSDIAGGSDTQYF; v_call: TRBV5-4
cdr3_aa: CASSPHRDSYYEQYF; v_call: TRBV11-2
cdr3_aa: CASSPPGTGDGYTF; v_call: TRBV5-4
cdr3_aa: CSADRGLRETQYF; v_call: TRBV29-1
cdr3_aa: CASSPGTGGAESGELFF; v_call: TRBV18
cdr3_aa: CASSLDSLSYEQYF; v_call: TRBV5-1
cdr3_aa: CASSIPNRGRGTEAFF; v_call: TRBV19